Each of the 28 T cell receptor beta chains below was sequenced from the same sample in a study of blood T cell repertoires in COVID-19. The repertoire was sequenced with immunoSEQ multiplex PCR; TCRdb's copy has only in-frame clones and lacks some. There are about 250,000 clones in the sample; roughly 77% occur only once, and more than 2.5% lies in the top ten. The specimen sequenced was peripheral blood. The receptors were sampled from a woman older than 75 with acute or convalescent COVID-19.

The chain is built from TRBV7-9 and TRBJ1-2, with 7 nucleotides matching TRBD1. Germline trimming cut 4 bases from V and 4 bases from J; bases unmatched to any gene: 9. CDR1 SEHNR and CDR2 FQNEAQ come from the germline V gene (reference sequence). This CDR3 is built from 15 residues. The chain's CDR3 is CASSSIYRGGYGYTF. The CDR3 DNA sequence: TGTGCCAGCAGCTCGATTTACAGGGGAGGCTATGGCTACACCTTC.

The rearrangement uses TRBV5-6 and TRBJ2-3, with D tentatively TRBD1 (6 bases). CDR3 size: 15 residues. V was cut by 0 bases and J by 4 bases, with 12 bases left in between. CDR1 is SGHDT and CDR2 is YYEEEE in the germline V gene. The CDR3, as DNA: TGTGCCAGCAGCTTGGGACAGGTTACTGCAGATACGCAGTATTTT. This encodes CASSLGQVTADTQYF.

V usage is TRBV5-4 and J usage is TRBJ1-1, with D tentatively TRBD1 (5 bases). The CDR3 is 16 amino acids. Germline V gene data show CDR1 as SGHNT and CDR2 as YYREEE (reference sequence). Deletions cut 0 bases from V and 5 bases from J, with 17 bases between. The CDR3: CASSLGQGRTITEAFF. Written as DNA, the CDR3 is TGTGCCAGCAGCTTGGGGCAGGGAAGGACGATAACTGAAGCTTTCTTT. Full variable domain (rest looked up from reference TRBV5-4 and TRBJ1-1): ETGVTQSPTHLIKTRGQQVTLRCSSQSGHNTVSWYQQALGQGPQFIFQYYREEENGRGNFPPRFSGLQFPNYSSELNVNALELDDSALYLCASSLGQGRTITEAFFGQGTRLTVV.

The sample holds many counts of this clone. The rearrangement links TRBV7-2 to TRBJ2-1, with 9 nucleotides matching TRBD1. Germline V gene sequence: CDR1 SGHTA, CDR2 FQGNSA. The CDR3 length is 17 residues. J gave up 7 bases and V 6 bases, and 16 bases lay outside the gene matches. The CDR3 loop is CASRPKGLGQGANEQFF. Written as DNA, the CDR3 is TGTGCCAGCAGACCAAAAGGATTGGGACAGGGTGCTAATGAGCAGTTCTTC. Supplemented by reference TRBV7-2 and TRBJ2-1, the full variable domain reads GAGVSQSPSNKVTEKGKDVELRCDPISGHTALYWYRQSLGQGLEFLIYFQGNSAPDKSGLPSDRFSAERTGGSVSTLTIQRTQQEDSAVYLCASRPKGLGQGANEQFFGPGTRLTVL.

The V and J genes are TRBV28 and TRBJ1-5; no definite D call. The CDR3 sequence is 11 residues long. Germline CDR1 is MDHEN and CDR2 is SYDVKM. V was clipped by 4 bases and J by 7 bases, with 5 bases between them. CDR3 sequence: CASSSGQPQHF. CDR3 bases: TGTGCCAGCAGTTCAGGACAGCCCCAGCATTTT. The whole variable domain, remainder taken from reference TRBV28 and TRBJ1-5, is DVKVTQSSRYLVKRTGEKVFLECVQDMDHENMFWYRQDPGLGLRLIYFSYDVKMKEKGDIPEGYSVSREKKERFSLILESASTNQTSMYLCASSSGQPQHFGDGTRLSIL.

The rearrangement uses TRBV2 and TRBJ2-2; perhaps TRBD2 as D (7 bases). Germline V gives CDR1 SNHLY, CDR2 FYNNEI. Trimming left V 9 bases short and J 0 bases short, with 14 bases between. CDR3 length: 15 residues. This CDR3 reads CASRGASSNTGELFF. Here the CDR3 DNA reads TGTGCCAGTCGGGGGGCGAGCTCGAACACCGGGGAGCTGTTTTTT.

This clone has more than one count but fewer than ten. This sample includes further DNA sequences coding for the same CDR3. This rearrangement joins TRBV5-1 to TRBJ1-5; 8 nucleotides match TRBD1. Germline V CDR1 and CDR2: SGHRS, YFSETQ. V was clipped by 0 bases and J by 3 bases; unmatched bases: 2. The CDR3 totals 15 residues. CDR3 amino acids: CASSLGQGLNQPQHF. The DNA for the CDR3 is TGCGCCAGCAGCTTGGGACAGGGGCTCAATCAGCCCCAGCATTTT.

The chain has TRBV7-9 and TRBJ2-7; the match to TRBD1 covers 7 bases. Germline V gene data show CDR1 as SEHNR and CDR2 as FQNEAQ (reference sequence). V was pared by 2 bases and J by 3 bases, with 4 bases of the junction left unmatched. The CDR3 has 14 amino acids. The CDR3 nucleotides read TGTGCCAGCAGCTTAACCGGGACAGACTACGAGCAGTACTTC. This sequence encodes CASSLTGTDYEQYF.

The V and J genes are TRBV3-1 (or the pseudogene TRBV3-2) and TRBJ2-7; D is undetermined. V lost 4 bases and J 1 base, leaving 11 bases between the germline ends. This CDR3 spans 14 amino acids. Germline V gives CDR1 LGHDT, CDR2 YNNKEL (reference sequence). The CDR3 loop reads CASSPRPQSYEQYF. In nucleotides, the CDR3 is TGTGCCAGCAGCCCTCGTCCGCAGTCCTACGAGCAGTACTTC.

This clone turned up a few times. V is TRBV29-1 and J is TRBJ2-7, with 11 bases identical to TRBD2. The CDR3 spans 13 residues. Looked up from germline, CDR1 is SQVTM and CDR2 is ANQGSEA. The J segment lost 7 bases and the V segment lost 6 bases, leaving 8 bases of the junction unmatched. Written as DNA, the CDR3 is TGCAGCGTCCGGACTAGCGGGTTCTTTGAGCAGTACTTC. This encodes CSVRTSGFFEQYF.

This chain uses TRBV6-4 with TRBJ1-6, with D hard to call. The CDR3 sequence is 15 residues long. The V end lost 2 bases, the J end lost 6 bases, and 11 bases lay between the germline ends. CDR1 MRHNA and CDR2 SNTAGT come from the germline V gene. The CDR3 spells CASSDPGLSNSPLHF. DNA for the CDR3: TGTGCCAGCAGTGACCCAGGACTGAGTAATTCACCCCTCCACTTT.

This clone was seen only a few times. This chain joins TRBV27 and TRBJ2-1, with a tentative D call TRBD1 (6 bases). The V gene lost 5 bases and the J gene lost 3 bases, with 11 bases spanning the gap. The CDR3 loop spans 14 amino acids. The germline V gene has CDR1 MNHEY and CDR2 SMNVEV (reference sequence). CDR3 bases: TGTGCCAGCAGTCCCCTGGACAGCTACAATGAGCAGTTCTTC. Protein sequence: CASSPLDSYNEQFF.

In DNA form, the CDR3 reads TGTGCCAGCAGCTTAGAGGGGTGGGGCATGGGGGAGCTGTTTTTT. Protein: CASSLEGWGMGELFF. V and J are TRBV11-2 and TRBJ2-2; D possibly corresponds to TRBD1 (5 bases). Trimming took off 0 bases at V and 8 bases at J, with 13 bases between the two ends. CDR3 length equals 15 residues. The germline gives CDR1 SGHAT, CDR2 FQNNGV.

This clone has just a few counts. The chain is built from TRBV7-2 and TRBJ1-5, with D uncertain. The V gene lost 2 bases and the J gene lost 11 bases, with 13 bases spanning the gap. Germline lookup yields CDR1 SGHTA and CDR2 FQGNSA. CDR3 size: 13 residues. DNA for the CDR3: TGTGCCAGCAGCTTAACAGCACCCGGGGCCCAGCATTTT. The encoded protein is CASSLTAPGAQHF.

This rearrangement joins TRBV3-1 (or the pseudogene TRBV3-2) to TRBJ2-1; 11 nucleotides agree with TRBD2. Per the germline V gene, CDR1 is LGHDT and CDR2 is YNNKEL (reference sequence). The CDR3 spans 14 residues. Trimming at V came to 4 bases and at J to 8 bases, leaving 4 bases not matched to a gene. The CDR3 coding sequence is TGTGCCAGCAGCCTAGCGGGGGGGGGCCATGAGCAGTTCTTC. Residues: CASSLAGGGHEQFF.

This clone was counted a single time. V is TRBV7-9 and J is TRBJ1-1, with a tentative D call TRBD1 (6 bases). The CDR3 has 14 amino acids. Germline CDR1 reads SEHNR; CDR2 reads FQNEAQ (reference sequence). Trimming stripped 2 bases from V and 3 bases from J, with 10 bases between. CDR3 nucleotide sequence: TGTGCCAGCAGCTTACGGACAGAGGACACTGAAGCTTTCTTT. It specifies CASSLRTEDTEAFF.

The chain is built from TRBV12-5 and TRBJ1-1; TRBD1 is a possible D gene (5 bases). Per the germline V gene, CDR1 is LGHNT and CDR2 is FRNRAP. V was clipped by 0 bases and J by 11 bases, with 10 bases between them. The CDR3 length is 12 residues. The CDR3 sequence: CASGLVQENAFF. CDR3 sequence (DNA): TGTGCTAGTGGTTTGGTACAGGAGAATGCTTTCTTT.

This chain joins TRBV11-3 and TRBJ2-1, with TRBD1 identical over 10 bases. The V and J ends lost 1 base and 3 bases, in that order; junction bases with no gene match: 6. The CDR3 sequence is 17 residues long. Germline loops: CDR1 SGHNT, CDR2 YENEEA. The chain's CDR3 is CASSLVPGTGVYNEQFF. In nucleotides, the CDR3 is TGTGCCAGCAGCTTAGTCCCCGGGACAGGGGTCTACAATGAGCAGTTCTTC. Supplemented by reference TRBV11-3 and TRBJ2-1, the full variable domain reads EAGVVQSPRYKIIEKKQPVAFWCNPISGHNTLYWYLQNLGQGPELLIRYENEEAVDDSQLPKDRFSAERLKGVDSTLKIQPAELGDSAVYLCASSLVPGTGVYNEQFFGPGTRLTVL.

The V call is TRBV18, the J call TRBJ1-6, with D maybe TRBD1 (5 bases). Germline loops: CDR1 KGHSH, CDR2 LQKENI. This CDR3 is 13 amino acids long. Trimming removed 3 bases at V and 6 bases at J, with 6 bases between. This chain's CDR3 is CASSPDSNSPLHF. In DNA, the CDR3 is TGTGCCAGCTCACCCGACAGTAATTCACCCCTCCACTTT.

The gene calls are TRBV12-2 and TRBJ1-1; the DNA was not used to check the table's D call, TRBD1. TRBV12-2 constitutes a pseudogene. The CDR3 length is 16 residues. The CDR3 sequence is CASRSGTGGENTEAFF. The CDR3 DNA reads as TGTGCAAGTCGATCCGGGACAGGGGGCGAGAACACTGAAGCTTTCTTT.

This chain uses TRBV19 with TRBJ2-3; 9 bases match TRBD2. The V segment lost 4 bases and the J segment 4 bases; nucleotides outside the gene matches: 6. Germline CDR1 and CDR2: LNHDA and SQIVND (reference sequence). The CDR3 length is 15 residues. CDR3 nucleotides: TGTGCCAGTAGTAGGCGGGGGGGCCTACCAGATACGCAGTATTTT. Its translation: CASSRRGGLPDTQYF.

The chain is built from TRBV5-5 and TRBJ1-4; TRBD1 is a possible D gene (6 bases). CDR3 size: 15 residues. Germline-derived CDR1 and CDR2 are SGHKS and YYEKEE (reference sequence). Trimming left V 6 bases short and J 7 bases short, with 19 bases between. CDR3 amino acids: CASTPLGQKIEKLFF. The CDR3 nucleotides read TGTGCCAGCACCCCGCTAGGACAGAAGATTGAAAAACTGTTTTTT.

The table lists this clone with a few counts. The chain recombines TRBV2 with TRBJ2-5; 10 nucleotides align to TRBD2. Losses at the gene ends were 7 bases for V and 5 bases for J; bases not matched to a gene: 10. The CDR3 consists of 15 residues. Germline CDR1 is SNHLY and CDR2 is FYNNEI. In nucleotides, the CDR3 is TGTGCCAGCACGGTCAGCGGGAGGGCAGGGGAGACCCAGTACTTC. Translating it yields CASTVSGRAGETQYF.

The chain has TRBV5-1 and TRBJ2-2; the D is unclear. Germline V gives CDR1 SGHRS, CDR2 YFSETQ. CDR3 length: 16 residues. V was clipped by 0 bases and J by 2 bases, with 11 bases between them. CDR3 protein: CASSLDSYLNTGELFF. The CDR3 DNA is TGCGCCAGCAGCTTGGACAGTTACCTTAACACCGGGGAGCTGTTTTTT.

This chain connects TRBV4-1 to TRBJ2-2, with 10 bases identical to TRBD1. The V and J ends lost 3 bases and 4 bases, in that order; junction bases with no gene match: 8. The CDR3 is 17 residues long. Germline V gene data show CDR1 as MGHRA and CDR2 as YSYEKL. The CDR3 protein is CASSQRDRGGGTGELFF. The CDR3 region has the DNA TGCGCCAGCAGCCAGAGGGACAGGGGCGGAGGCACCGGGGAGCTGTTTTTT.

In DNA form, the CDR3 reads TGTGCCAGCAGATACGACAGGAGTAGCAATCAGCCCCAGCATTTT. It yields the protein CASRYDRSSNQPQHF. The rearrangement uses TRBV6-5 and TRBJ1-5; TRBD1 might be the D (6 bases). CDR3 length: 15 amino acids. The germline V gene has CDR1 MNHEY and CDR2 SVGAGI. The V end was cut by 6 bases, the J end by 0 bases, with 12 bases between.

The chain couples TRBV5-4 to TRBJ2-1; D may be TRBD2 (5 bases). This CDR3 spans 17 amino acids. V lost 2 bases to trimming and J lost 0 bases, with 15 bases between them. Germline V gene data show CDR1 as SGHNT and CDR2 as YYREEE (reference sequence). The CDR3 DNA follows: TGTGCCAGCAGCTTACCCGGAGGACGGAGCTCCTACAATGAGCAGTTCTTC. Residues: CASSLPGGRSSYNEQFF.

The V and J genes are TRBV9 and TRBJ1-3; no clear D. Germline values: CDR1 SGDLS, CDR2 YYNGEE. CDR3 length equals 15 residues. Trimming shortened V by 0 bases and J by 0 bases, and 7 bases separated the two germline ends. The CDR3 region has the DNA TGTGCCAGCAGCGTAGCGTCAGTCTCTGGAAACACCATATATTTT. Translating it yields CASSVASVSGNTIYF.